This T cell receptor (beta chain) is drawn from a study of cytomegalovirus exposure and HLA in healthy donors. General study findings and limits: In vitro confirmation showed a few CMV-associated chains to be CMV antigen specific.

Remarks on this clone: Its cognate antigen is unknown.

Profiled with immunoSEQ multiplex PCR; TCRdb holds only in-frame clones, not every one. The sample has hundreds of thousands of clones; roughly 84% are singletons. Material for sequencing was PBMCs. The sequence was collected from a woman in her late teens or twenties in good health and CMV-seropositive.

CDR3 amino acids: CASSLVTGAYGYTF. The CDR3 DNA is TGTGCCAGCAGTTTGGTGACAGGAGCCTATGGCTACACCTTC. The chain uses TRBV28 and TRBJ1-2, with D possibly matching TRBD1 (6 bases). CDR1 and CDR2 from the germline V gene are MDHEN and SYDVKM. Trimming removed 3 bases from V and 4 bases from J, with 12 bases in between. The CDR3 consists of 14 residues.